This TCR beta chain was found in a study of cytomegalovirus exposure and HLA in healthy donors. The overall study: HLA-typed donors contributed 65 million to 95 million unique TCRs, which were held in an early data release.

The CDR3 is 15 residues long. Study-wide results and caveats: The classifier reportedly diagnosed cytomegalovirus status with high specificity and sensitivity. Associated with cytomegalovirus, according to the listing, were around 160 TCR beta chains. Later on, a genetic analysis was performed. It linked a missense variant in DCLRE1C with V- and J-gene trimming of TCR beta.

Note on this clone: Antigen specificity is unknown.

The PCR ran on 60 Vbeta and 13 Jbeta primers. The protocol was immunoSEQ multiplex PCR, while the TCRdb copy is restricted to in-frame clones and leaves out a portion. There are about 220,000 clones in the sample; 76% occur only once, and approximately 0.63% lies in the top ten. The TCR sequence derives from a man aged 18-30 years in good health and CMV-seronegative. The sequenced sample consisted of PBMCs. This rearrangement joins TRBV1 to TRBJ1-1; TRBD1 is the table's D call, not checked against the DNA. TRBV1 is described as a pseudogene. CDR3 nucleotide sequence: TGCACCAGCAGCCACAGGGGGACAGAGAACACTGAAGCTTTCTTT. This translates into CTSSHRGTENTEAFF.